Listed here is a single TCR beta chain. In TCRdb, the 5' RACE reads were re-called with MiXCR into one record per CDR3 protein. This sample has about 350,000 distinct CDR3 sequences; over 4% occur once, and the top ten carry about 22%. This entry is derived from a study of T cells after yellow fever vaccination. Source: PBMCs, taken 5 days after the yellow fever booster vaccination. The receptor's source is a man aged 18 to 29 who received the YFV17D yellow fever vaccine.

CDR3 nucleotide sequence: TGCGCCAGCAGCTTGGCCGCGGATCTAGCGGGGGTCCGGGAGCTGTTTTTT. Amino acid sequence: CASSLAADLAGVRELFF. This chain links TRBV5-1 with TRBJ2-2; 10 nucleotides line up with TRBD2. The CDR3 spans 17 residues. The ends lost 0 bases at V and 9 bases at J; junction bases unmatched: 11. Germline V gene lookup returns CDR1 SGHRS and CDR2 YFSETQ.